The clone carrying this T cell receptor beta chain occurred a few times. What it recognizes is unknown. The data originate from a study of T cell repertoires in cytomegalovirus infection. TCRdb recomputed calls from the reads with MiXCR, one row per CDR3 protein. The repertoire holds approximately 600,000 distinct CDR3 sequences, with roughly 42% as singletons. Findings and limits, study-wide: HLA-C-restricted, CMV-specific TCR beta clonotypes were dominant ex vivo.

Sequences were derived from cultured PBMCs, sampled from culture after CMV antigen stimulation. The receptor was derived from a human donor in good health (CMV status not recorded). Some clones in this sample may be carry-over from other donors' samples.

Written as DNA, the CDR3 is TGTGCCAGCAGTTACGAGGGGAACTCCTACGAGCAGTACTTC. It specifies CASSYEGNSYEQYF. This chain connects TRBV6-6 to TRBJ2-7; possibly TRBD1 or TRBD2 for D (5 bases each). V dropped 2 bases and J dropped 0 bases, with 8 bases sitting between them. Germline CDR1 and CDR2: MNHNY and SVGAGI (reference sequence). The CDR3 spans 14 residues.